These 26 T cell receptor beta chains were sequenced from one sample in a study of regulatory T cells in long-lasting Graves disease. Construction of TCR beta libraries relied on iRepertoire HTBI primers and on Arm-PCR targeting CDR3 regions. MiXCR, run by TCRdb on the multiplex PCR reads, gives a single entry per CDR3 protein. This table holds about 400,000 distinct CDR3 sequences, roughly 17% found once. Time point meaning: newly diagnosed GD, antithyroid drugs for less than 3 months. Scientists built the TCR library using RNA that was extracted from PBMCs. These data also formed part of another study, on T cells in Graves' hyperthyroidism and ophthalmopathy.

The input for sequencing was peripheral blood mononuclear cells (PBMCs), taken at new diagnosis, from a patient treated with antithyroid drugs. These receptors were collected from a woman aged 18 to 35 with Graves disease.

In its sample, this clonotype was seen many times. A junction boundary mismatches the germline segment, possibly from a read error. The V and J genes are TRBV6-1 and TRBJ2-7; 7 positions agree with TRBD2. The CDR3 is 14 residues long. Germline V gene lookup returns CDR1 MNHNS and CDR2 SASEGT. CDR3 amino acids: CASSGTHNSYEQYF. CDR3 nucleotides: TGCGCCAGCAGCGGGACGCATAACTCCTACGAGCAGTACTTC.

At least ten counts were recorded for this clonotype. This rearrangement joins TRBV6-1 to TRBJ2-3; D is ambiguous. Trimming took off 6 bases at V and 2 bases at J, with 6 bases between the two ends. The germline V gene has CDR1 MNHNS and CDR2 SASEGT. The CDR3 is 12 residues long. For the CDR3, the DNA is TGTGCCAGCAGGGGCTACACAGATACGCAGTATTTT. Residues: CASRGYTDTQYF.

The count of this clonotype is one. A far larger clone lies a single base away; this is likely a read error. The chain recombines TRBV12-3 or TRBV12-4 with TRBJ2-7; the D gene could be TRBD1 or TRBD2 (6 bases each). CDR3 length: 13 residues. With 2 bases removed from V and 7 bases from J, the gap between germline ends came to 12 bases. CDR3 DNA: TGTGCCAGCAGTTTAAAGGGGGGCCTTGAGCAGTACTTC. It specifies CASSLKGGLEQYF.

This clonotype has ten or more counts. The genes are TRBV18 and TRBJ2-7; D not resolved. The V and J ends lost 2 bases and 6 bases respectively, with 14 bases between them. The length of the CDR3 is 14 residues. In germline, CDR1 is KGHSH, CDR2 LQKENI. CDR3: CASSPVGSASEQYF. DNA of the CDR3: TGTGCCAGCTCACCAGTTGGTTCGGCCTCCGAGCAGTACTTC. Combining the CDR3 with reference TRBV18 and TRBJ2-7 gives the whole variable domain NAGVMQNPRHLVRRRGQEARLRCSPMKGHSHVYWYRQLPEEGLKFMVYLQKENIIDESGMPKERFSAEFPKEGPSILRIQQVVRGDSAAYFCASSPVGSASEQYFGPGTRLTVT.

This clonotype appeared many times. The chain employs TRBV5-1 and TRBJ1-1; 7 bases match TRBD1. In germline, CDR1 is SGHRS, CDR2 YFSETQ. Unmatched junction bases numbered 6, after V lost 5 bases and J lost 5 bases. This CDR3 has 13 residues. CDR3 sequence (DNA): TGCGCCAGCAGTATAACAGGGGAAACTGAAGCTTTCTTT. Translating it yields CASSITGETEAFF.

This clonotype was seen ten or more times. The chain employs TRBV5-1 and TRBJ2-5; D perhaps matches TRBD1 (5 bases). V was shortened by 4 bases and J by 5 bases, with 18 bases between the two germline ends. Germline loops: CDR1 SGHRS, CDR2 YFSETQ. The CDR3 extends over 15 amino acids. Here the CDR3 DNA reads TGCGCCAGCAGCCCAGGGCTGCAGGGCTTGGAGACCCAGTACTTC. Residues: CASSPGLQGLETQYF.

This clonotype has just a few counts. A much larger clone sits a single nucleotide away, making a read error possible. The J gene is TRBJ2-7, the V gene TRBV5-1; D is possibly TRBD1 or TRBD2 (6 bases each). The germline V gene has CDR1 SGHRS and CDR2 YFSETQ. The V end lost 4 bases, the J end lost 2 bases, and 19 bases lay between the germline ends. The CDR3 extends over 16 amino acids. The CDR3: CASSRGQAAAPYEQYF. The CDR3 coding sequence is TGCGCCAGCAGCCGGGGGCAGGCGGCCGCCCCCTACGAGCAGTACTTC.

This clonotype was detected only a few times. CDR3 sequence: CASSLSSRIREQFF. The DNA for the CDR3 is TGTGCCAGCAGCTTATCTTCCCGAATCCGGGAGCAGTTCTTC. This chain uses TRBV11-3 with TRBJ2-1, with unresolved D. This CDR3 region has 14 residues. Trimming took off 2 bases at V and 10 bases at J, with 15 bases between the two ends. The germline CDR1 and CDR2 sequences are SGHNT and YENEEA.

This clonotype has a count of ten or more. V and J are TRBV27 and TRBJ1-5; 8 bases match TRBD1. Germline CDR1 and CDR2: MNHEY and SMNVEV (reference sequence). The V gene end was trimmed by 3 bases and the J gene end by 2 bases; junction bases not matched to a gene: 6. The CDR3 loop spans 16 amino acids. CDR3 amino acids: CASSLGQGAGNQPQHF. CDR3 sequence (DNA): TGTGCCAGCAGTTTGGGCCAGGGGGCCGGCAATCAGCCCCAGCATTTT.

This clonotype was observed many times. The rearrangement joins TRBV18 to TRBJ1-5; D is unclear. The ends were cut back, 0 bases at V and 5 bases at J, with 2 bases in the middle. There are 12 residues in the CDR3. Germline V gene lookup returns CDR1 KGHSH and CDR2 LQKENI. The CDR3 spells CASSPPDQPQHF. CDR3 nucleotide sequence: TGTGCCAGCTCACCACCGGATCAGCCCCAGCATTTT.

This clonotype was counted only a few times. The chain recombines TRBV6-4 with TRBJ2-3; perhaps TRBD1 as D (7 bases). V was pared by 0 bases and J by 8 bases, with 12 bases between. CDR1 is MRHNA, CDR2 SNTAGT, per germline. There are 14 residues in the CDR3. Here the CDR3 reads CASSDSLEGATQYF. DNA of the CDR3: TGTGCCAGCAGTGACTCTCTGGAGGGGGCTACGCAGTATTTT.

This clonotype was counted at least ten times. The chain has TRBV6-1 and TRBJ1-1; tentatively, D is TRBD1 (5 bases). The CDR3 length is 15 residues. Trimming pared 0 bases from V and 2 bases from J, leaving 10 bases between. Germline CDR1 is MNHNS and CDR2 is SASEGT. CDR3 sequence reads: CASSEAGVANTEAFF. CDR3 coding DNA: TGTGCCAGCAGTGAAGCAGGGGTCGCCAACACTGAAGCTTTCTTT.

This clonotype was counted between two and nine times. The rearrangement uses TRBV30 and TRBJ2-7, with TRBD2 identical over 8 bases. V lost 3 bases and J lost 7; bases outside the gene matches: 11. The CDR3 runs to 14 residues. Germline CDR1 reads GTSNPN; CDR2 reads SVGIG (reference sequence). CDR3 residues: CAWSSPAGAYEQYF. The CDR3 nucleotides are TGTGCCTGGAGCAGTCCAGCGGGAGCGTATGAGCAGTACTTC. Full variable domain (rest looked up from reference TRBV30 and TRBJ2-7): SQTIHQWPATLVQPVGSPLSLECTVEGTSNPNLYWYRQAAGRGLQLLFYSVGIGQISSEVPQNLSASRPQDRQFILSSKKLLLSDSGFYLCAWSSPAGAYEQYFGPGTRLTVT.

This chain uses TRBV5-1 with TRBJ1-4; 7 bases agree with TRBD1. Unmatched junction bases numbered 10, after V lost 4 bases and J lost 4 bases. Germline V gene lookup returns CDR1 SGHRS and CDR2 YFSETQ. The length of the CDR3 is 16 residues. CDR3 in DNA: TGCGCCAGCAGCCGAGGACAGGAGCTGTTTAATGAAAAACTGTTTTTT. This codes for CASSRGQELFNEKLFF.

This clonotype came up once. V gene TRBV24-1 combines with J gene TRBJ1-2; TRBD1 matches at 8 bases. Germline V lookup: CDR1 KGHDR, CDR2 SFDVKD. V trimming: 0 bases; J trimming: 8 bases; junction bases outside the gene matches: 4. CDR3 length equals 14 residues. The CDR3 DNA reads TGTGCCACCAGTGATTTGGGACAGGGAAAAGGCTACACCTTC. It is translated as CATSDLGQGKGYTF.

This clonotype was seen a handful of times. The V call is TRBV7-6, the J call TRBJ2-1; TRBD2 aligns across 12 bases. The germline CDR1 and CDR2 sequences are SGHVS and FNYEAQ. V lost 3 bases to trimming and J lost 5 bases; unmatched junction nucleotides: 14. CDR3 length equals 19 residues. In DNA form, the CDR3 reads TGTGCCAGCAGCTTCTCCCGGCTAGCGGGGGGGGGAGGGCACAATGAGCAGTTCTTC. Amino acids: CASSFSRLAGGGGHNEQFF.

The gene calls are TRBV28 and TRBJ2-2, with D hard to call. This CDR3 has 13 amino acids. V lost 8 bases and J lost 2, with 9 bases in between. CDR1 and CDR2 from the germline V gene are MDHEN and SYDVKM. The CDR3 region has the DNA TGTGCCAGCTCCGGACCCAACACCGGGGAGCTGTTTTTT. It codes for CASSGPNTGELFF.

This clonotype was detected only once. This likely came from a read error, as a far larger clone is one base away. In DNA, the CDR3 is TGTGCCAGCAGCGCAGCCGGGACGCGGGAGCAGTACTTC. This translates into CASSAAGTREQYF. The gene calls are TRBV11-1 and TRBJ2-7; D might be TRBD1 or TRBD2, each matching 5 bases. V was trimmed by 5 bases and J by 7 bases, leaving 15 bases between them. The V gene's germline CDR1 is SGHAT and CDR2 FQDESV (reference sequence). This CDR3 contains 13 residues.

This clonotype was found a few times. The chain combines TRBV20-1 with TRBJ2-2; possibly TRBD2 for D (5 bases). V lost 0 bases to trimming and J lost 6 bases, with 14 bases between them. Germline lookup yields CDR1 DFQATT and CDR2 SNEGSKA (reference sequence). The CDR3 spans 15 residues. The CDR3 here is CSARDQGLDSGELFF. CDR3 in DNA: TGCAGTGCTAGAGATCAAGGACTTGATTCCGGGGAGCTGTTTTTT.

About this clonotype: A much more abundant neighbour one base away suggests this may be a read error. The chain recombines TRBV6-5 with TRBJ1-2; D gene ambiguous. The CDR3 length is 15 residues. The V gene's germline CDR1 is MNHEY and CDR2 SVGAGI. DNA for the CDR3: TGTGCCAGCAGTTACGAGAACCCCCCTAGGTATGGCTCCACCTTC. It translates to CASSYENPPRYGSTF.

This clonotype was counted many times. The chain couples TRBV30 to TRBJ2-1, with TRBD1 identical over 7 bases. V lost 5 bases and J lost 15; bases outside the gene matches: 13. Germline V gene sequence: CDR1 GTSNPN, CDR2 SVGIG (reference sequence). The CDR3 contains 12 residues. The CDR3 here is CAWAPQPGQWFF. The CDR3 DNA follows: TGTGCCTGGGCCCCACAACCGGGACAGTGGTTCTTC.

Comment on this clonotype: A junction end diverges from the germline sequence, so it may reflect a read error. This chain connects TRBV27 to TRBJ2-5; D is perhaps TRBD1 (5 bases). CDR1 MNHEY and CDR2 SMNVEV come from the germline V gene (reference sequence). The CDR3 runs 14 residues. The CDR3 protein is CTSSLRTTQETQYF. The CDR3 DNA reads as TGTACCAGCAGTTTAAGGACAACCCAAGAGACCCAGTACTTC.

This clonotype was recorded many times. This chain connects TRBV15 to TRBJ2-2, with 7 bases lining up with TRBD1. This CDR3 is 16 amino acids long. With V trimmed by 3 bases and J by 4 bases, 8 bases remained unmatched. Germline V CDR1 and CDR2: LNHNV, YYDKDF (reference sequence). CDR3 nucleotide sequence: TGTGCCACCAGCAGGGGCGAGGGACAGAGCACCGGGGAGCTGTTTTTT. Protein: CATSRGEGQSTGELFF.

The chain joins TRBV12-3 or TRBV12-4 to TRBJ1-2, with 11 bases aligning to TRBD1. The V and J ends lost 3 bases and 7 bases, in that order; junction bases with no gene match: 4. CDR3 length: 14 amino acids. DNA for the CDR3: TGTGCCAGCAGTTTCGGGACAGGGGGAGGTGGCTACACCTTC. Translation gives CASSFGTGGGGYTF.

This clonotype came up many times. This chain connects TRBV18 to TRBJ2-3; 7 nucleotides agree with TRBD2. Trimming removed 6 bases from V and 4 bases from J; junction bases left unmatched: 7. CDR3 size: 14 residues. Germline V gene sequence: CDR1 KGHSH, CDR2 LQKENI. This CDR3 reads CASSPDGLADTQYF. CDR3 nucleotides: TGTGCCAGCTCCCCCGATGGACTAGCAGATACGCAGTATTTT.

This clonotype was counted between two and nine times. The rearrangement joins TRBV7-2 to TRBJ1-3; the D gene is possibly TRBD1 (5 bases). The germline V gene has CDR1 SGHTA and CDR2 FQGNSA. Trimming cost V 5 bases and J 1 base, with 12 bases left between them. This CDR3 spans 15 amino acids. CDR3 bases: TGTGCCAGCAGCGTGGGACCAATTTCTGGAAACACCATATATTTT. Translating gives CASSVGPISGNTIYF.